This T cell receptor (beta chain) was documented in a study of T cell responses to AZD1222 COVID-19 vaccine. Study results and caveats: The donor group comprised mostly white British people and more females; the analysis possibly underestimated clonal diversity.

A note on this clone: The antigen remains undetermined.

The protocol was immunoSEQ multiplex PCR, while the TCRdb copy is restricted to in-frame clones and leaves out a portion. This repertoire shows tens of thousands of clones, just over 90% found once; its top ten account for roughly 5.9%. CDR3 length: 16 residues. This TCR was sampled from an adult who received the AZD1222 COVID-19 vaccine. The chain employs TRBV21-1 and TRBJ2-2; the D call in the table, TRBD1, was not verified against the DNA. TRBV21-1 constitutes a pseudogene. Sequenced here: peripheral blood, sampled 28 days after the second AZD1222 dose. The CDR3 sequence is CASPKGGTGGPGELFF. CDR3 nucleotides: TGTGCCAGCCCCAAGGGGGGGACAGGGGGCCCCGGGGAGCTGTTTTTT.